The 11 T cell receptor beta chains presented below share a single source sample, sequenced in a study of cytomegalovirus exposure and HLA in healthy donors. PCR amplification relied on 60 Vbeta primers (plus 13 Jbeta primers). Produced via immunoSEQ multiplex PCR; TCRdb's table is partial and in-frame only. The sample has about 210,000 clones; around 86% are singletons. Sequencing was performed on PBMCs. These receptors all stem from a woman aged 50 to 65 in good health and CMV-seropositive.

This chain joins TRBV4-3 and TRBJ1-4, with 9 bases identical to TRBD1. Losses at the gene ends were 4 bases for V and 8 bases for J; bases not matched to a gene: 14. Germline CDR1 is LGHNA and CDR2 is YSLEER. This CDR3 region has 17 residues. CDR3 nucleotide sequence: TGCGCCAGCAGCCGAGGGCCCCCACAGGGGGCGGGGGAAAAACTGTTTTTT. The encoded protein is CASSRGPPQGAGEKLFF.

The table lists this clone with a count of one. The chain recombines TRBV29-1 with TRBJ2-7; a weak D match, TRBD1 (6 bases). Germline CDR1 is SQVTM and CDR2 is ANQGSEA. The ends were cut back, 4 bases at V and 0 bases at J, with 7 bases in the middle. CDR3 size: 12 residues. CDR3 sequence (DNA): TGCAGCGTTGGGGACACCTCCTACGAGCAGTACTTC. It is translated as CSVGDTSYEQYF.

This chain links TRBV19 with TRBJ1-5; maybe TRBD1 (5 bases). The CDR3 is 14 residues long. Germline-derived CDR1 and CDR2 are LNHDA and SQIVND (reference sequence). V was shortened by 7 bases and J by 4 bases, with 14 bases between the two germline ends. The CDR3, as DNA: TGTGCCAGTATCTCCAGGGTAGGGAATCAGCCCCAGCATTTT. This codes for CASISRVGNQPQHF.

J is TRBJ1-1 and V is TRBV10-1; unclear D gene. The CDR3 has 16 residues. The germline V and J ends were trimmed by 4 bases and 0 bases, with 15 bases remaining between them. The germline CDR1 and CDR2 sequences are WNHNN and SYGVQD (reference sequence). The CDR3 spells CASSANSLRVNTEAFF. In DNA form, the CDR3 reads TGCGCCAGCAGTGCAAACAGTTTAAGAGTGAACACTGAAGCTTTCTTT.

V gene TRBV5-1 combines with J gene TRBJ2-1; 7 positions agree with TRBD2. V gave up 4 bases and J gave up 5 bases; unmatched junction bases: 3. The CDR3 has 13 residues. The germline gives CDR1 SGHRS, CDR2 YFSETQ. The CDR3 sequence is CASSPGRHNEQFF. For the CDR3, the DNA is TGCGCCAGCAGCCCCGGGAGGCACAATGAGCAGTTCTTC.

This clone occurred once. V gene TRBV7-6 combines with J gene TRBJ2-3; 12 nucleotides line up with TRBD2. The CDR3 contains 18 residues. Per germline, CDR1 SGHVS and CDR2 FNYEAQ. V gave up 5 bases and J gave up 1 base; unmatched junction bases: 10. The CDR3 DNA is TGTGCCAGCAGCCCGACTAGCGGGGGCCTACGGGGCACAGATACGCAGTATTTT. Residues: CASSPTSGGLRGTDTQYF.

The gene calls are TRBV7-9 and TRBJ1-3; no clear D gene. CDR1 and CDR2 from the germline V gene are SEHNR and FQNEAQ (reference sequence). CDR3 size: 14 residues. V dropped 1 base and J dropped 4 bases, with 8 bases sitting between them. CDR3 sequence reads: CASSLGEAGNTIYF. CDR3 sequence (DNA): TGTGCCAGCAGCTTAGGCGAGGCGGGAAACACCATATATTTT.

V is TRBV4-1 and J is TRBJ2-5; 7 bases are a match to TRBD2. This CDR3 region has 15 residues. Germline trimming cut 5 bases from V and 5 bases from J; bases unmatched to any gene: 11. Germline V gene sequence: CDR1 MGHRA, CDR2 YSYEKL. The CDR3 loop reads CASSSNPRGDETQYF. The DNA for the CDR3 is TGCGCCAGCAGCTCAAACCCTCGGGGGGACGAGACCCAGTACTTC.

The V call is TRBV7-2, the J call TRBJ1-2, with 7 bases matching TRBD1. This CDR3 spans 13 amino acids. Per the germline V gene, CDR1 is SGHTA and CDR2 is FQGNSA. V shed 6 bases, J shed 8 bases, and the junction held 9 bases outside the gene matches. CDR3 sequence: CASREGQTGGYTF. DNA of the CDR3: TGTGCCAGCAGAGAGGGACAGACGGGAGGCTACACCTTC.

V usage is TRBV5-1 and J usage is TRBJ2-1, with D maybe TRBD1 (6 bases). CDR3 length: 12 amino acids. Between the trimmed V and J ends, which lost 4 bases and 9 bases, there was a span of 11 bases. Per the germline V gene, CDR1 is SGHRS and CDR2 is YFSETQ. The CDR3 coding sequence is TGCGCCAGCAGCGCGGACAGTCGTGAGCAGTTCTTC. This encodes CASSADSREQFF.

This clone was detected only once. The chain links TRBV30 to TRBJ1-5; the match to TRBD1 covers 8 bases. This CDR3 has 14 residues. V lost 4 bases, J lost 4 bases, and 6 bases stayed unmatched. CDR1 and CDR2 from the germline V gene are GTSNPN and SVGIG (reference sequence). DNA for the CDR3: TGTGCCTGGAATGCCGGGACAGGTAATCAGCCCCAGCATTTT. Protein: CAWNAGTGNQPQHF.